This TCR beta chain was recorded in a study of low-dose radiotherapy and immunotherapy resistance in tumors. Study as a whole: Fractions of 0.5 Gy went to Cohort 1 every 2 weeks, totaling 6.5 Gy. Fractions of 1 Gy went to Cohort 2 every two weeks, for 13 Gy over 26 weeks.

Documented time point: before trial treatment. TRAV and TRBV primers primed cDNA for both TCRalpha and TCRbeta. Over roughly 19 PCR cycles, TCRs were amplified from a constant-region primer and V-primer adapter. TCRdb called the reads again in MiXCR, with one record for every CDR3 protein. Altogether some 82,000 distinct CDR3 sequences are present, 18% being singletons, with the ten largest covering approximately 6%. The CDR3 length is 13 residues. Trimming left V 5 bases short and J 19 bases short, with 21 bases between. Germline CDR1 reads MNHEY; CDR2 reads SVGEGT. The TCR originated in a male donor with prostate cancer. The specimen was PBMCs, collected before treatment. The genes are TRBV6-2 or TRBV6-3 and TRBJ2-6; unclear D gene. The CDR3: CASSDFTSNPYTF. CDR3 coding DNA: TGTGCCAGCAGTGATTTTACCTCAAATCCCTACACTTTC.